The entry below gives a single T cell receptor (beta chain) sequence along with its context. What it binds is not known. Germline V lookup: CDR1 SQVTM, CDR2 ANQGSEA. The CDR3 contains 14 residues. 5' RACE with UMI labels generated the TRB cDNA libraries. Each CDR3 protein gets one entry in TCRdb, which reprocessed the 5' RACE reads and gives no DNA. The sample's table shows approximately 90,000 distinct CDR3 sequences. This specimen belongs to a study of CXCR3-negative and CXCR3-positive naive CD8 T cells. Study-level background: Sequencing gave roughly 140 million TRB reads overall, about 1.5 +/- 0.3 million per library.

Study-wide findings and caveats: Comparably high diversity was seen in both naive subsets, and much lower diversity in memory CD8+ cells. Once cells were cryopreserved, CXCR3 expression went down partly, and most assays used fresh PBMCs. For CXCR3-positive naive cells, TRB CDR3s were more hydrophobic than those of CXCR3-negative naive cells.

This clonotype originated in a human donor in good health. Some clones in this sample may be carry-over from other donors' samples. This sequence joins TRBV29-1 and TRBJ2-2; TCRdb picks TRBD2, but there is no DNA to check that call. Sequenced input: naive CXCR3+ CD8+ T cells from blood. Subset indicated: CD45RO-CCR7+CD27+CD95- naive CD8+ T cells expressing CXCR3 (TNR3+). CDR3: CSAGLAANTGELFF.